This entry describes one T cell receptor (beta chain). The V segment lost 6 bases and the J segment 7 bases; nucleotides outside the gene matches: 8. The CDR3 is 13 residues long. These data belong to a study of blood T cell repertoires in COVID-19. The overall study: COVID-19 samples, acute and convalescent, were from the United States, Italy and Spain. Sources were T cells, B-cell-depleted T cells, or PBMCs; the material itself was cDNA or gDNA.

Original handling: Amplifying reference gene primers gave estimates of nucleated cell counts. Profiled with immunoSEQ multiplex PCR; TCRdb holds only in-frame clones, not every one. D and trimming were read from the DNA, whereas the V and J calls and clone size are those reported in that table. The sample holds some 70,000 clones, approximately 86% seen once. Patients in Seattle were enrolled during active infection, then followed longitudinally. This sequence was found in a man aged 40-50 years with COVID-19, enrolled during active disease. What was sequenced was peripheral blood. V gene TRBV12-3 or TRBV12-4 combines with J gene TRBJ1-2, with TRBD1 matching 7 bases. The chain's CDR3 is CASSRQGNGGYTF. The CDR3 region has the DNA TGTGCCAGCAGCCGACAGGGAAACGGTGGCTACACCTTC.